This TCR beta chain was sequenced during a study of regulatory T cells in long-lasting Graves disease. Ten or more counts support this clonotype. The ends were cut back, 10 bases at V and 1 base at J, with 8 bases in the middle. The CDR3 covers 13 residues. Germline CDR1 reads MDHEN; CDR2 reads SYDVKM. The sample's time point: newly diagnosed GD, antithyroid drugs for less than 3 months. Construction of the TCR library relied on RNA isolated from PBMCs. Building of the TCR beta libraries involved iRepertoire HTBI primers and Arm-PCR of CDR3 regions. Using its own MiXCR run on the multiplex PCR reads, TCRdb lists one record per CDR3 protein. Here the sample spans hundreds of thousands of distinct CDR3 sequences, 16% being singletons. Another study also made use of these data, one on T cells in Graves' hyperthyroidism and ophthalmopathy. According to that study: When ophthalmopathy did not progress within 18 months, Graves' hyperthyroidism was considered stable. Criteria for exclusion of patients were uncontrolled infection, other autoimmune disease, pregnancy or lactation. First-round RT-PCR targeting the TCR CDR3 was performed with the HTBI primer set.

Sample: peripheral blood mononuclear cells (PBMCs), taken at new diagnosis, from a patient treated with antithyroid drugs. The TCR was taken from a man aged 35 to 55 with Graves disease. The chain links TRBV28 to TRBJ2-6, with no clear D. CDR3 protein: CATQRSGANVLTF. CDR3 nucleotide sequence: TGTGCCACCCAGAGGTCTGGGGCCAACGTCCTGACTTTC.